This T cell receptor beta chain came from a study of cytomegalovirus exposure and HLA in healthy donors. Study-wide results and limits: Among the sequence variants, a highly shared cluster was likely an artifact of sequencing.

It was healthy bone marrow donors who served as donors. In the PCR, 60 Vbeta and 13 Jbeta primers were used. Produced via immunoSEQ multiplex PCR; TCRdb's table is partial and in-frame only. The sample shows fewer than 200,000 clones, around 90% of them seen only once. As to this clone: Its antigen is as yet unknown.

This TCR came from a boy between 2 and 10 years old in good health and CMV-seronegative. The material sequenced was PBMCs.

For the CDR3, the DNA is TGTGCCAGCAGGGACAGGGGGCGGGGTGAAAAACTGTTTTTT. It codes for CASRDRGRGEKLFF. The chain couples TRBV27 to TRBJ1-4; 11 bases fit TRBD1. The CDR3 runs 14 residues. From germline, CDR1 is MNHEY and CDR2 SMNVEV (reference sequence). The V segment lost 6 bases and the J segment 7 bases; nucleotides outside the gene matches: 4.